Sequencing of this T cell receptor (beta chain) was carried out in a study of shared clonotypes between healthy human individuals. Study as a whole: Donor ages ranged 18 to 49 years: a couple of women, a few men.

Sequencing used immunoSEQ multiplex PCR; TCRdb keeps in-frame clones, though not all of them. The data show around 2.5 million clones, roughly 93% seen once. As concerns this clone: Its matching antigen is unknown.

Study outcomes and limitations: Investigators expected sequencing depth to affect clonotype sharing among donors. When naive CD4 clonotypes were compared across a few donors, 4% to 5.5% were shared.

V shed 6 bases and J shed 0 bases, with 10 bases lying between them. The CDR3 sequence is 14 residues long. Germline values: CDR1 MNHNS, CDR2 SASEGT. The receptor comes from a man younger than 30 in good health. Some clones in this sample may be carry-over from other donors' samples. The chain is built from TRBV6-1 and TRBJ2-3; either TRBD1 or TRBD2 may fit D (5 bases each). Sample: naive CD4+ T cells from PBMCs. Subset: CD45RA+ positively selected. This CDR3 reads CASRGVSSTDTQYF. The CDR3 bases are TGTGCCAGCAGGGGGGTATCTAGCACAGATACGCAGTATTTT.